The rows below give T cell receptor beta chains drawn from one sample of a study of blood T cell repertoires in COVID-19. Libraries were prepared by immunoSEQ multiplex PCR; TCRdb keeps only in-frame clonotypes and omits some of them. Among some 150,000 clones listed, almost 80% were seen once. The sample comprised PBMCs or T cells enriched from blood (not recorded which). All receptors come from a woman aged 45-65 years who had recovered from COVID-19. Both conserved end residues are part of each CDR3.

v_gene	j_gene	CDR3aa
TRBV4-1	TRBJ2-3	CASSQTEEGASGADTQYF
TRBV27	TRBJ2-3	CASSLRTSGRWHTQYF
TRBV5-8	TRBJ1-3	CASSLRREGNTIYF
TRBV7-3	TRBJ2-1	CASSTTSGAYNEQFF
TRBV6-5	TRBJ1-2	CASSYRQGYGYTF
TRBV9	TRBJ2-3	CASSYRGMGDTQYF
TRBV2	TRBJ2-4	CASSRTGAEGKNIQYF
TRBV19	TRBJ2-7	CASTTSAAGILYF
TRBV6-2/TRBV6-3	TRBJ1-5	CASSYRGGQPQHF
TRBV9	TRBJ2-7	CASSVTSGEGYEQYF
TRBV28	TRBJ2-3	CASSIASGSGSDTQYF
TRBV5-1	TRBJ1-2	CASSLLPTVGSNYGYTF
TRBV3-1/TRBV3-2	TRBJ1-1	CASSPGTGKEAFF
TRBV15	TRBJ2-4	CATSRDAKNIQYF
TRBV28	TRBJ2-5	CASSPQSGQGTQETQYF
TRBV6-5	TRBJ1-1	CASSYSAGVYTEAFF
TRBV2	TRBJ2-7	CASSEVSGPYEQYF
TRBV21-1	TRBJ2-2	CASSTLSSGRALLYTGELFF
TRBV7-8	TRBJ2-1	CASSLERTSVYNEQFF
TRBV7-2	TRBJ1-2	CASKEQGFLYGYTF
TRBV2	TRBJ1-5	CASKYRNSNQPQHF
TRBV5-1	TRBJ2-7	CASSSGQGKDEQYF
TRBV12-3/TRBV12-4	TRBJ1-3	CASRQGGGNTIYF
TRBV5-1	TRBJ1-1	CASSLIGGTTEAFF
TRBV7-8	TRBJ2-7	CASSSREASYEQYF
TRBV3-1/TRBV3-2	TRBJ2-1	CASSPVYSSYNEQFF
TRBV27	TRBJ2-2	CASSFGVRGTGELFF
TRBV19	TRBJ1-2	CASGGPLDGYTF
TRBV28	TRBJ2-4	CASSLLAGGSKNIQYF
TRBV7-7	TRBJ2-5	CASSLGQGKTQYF
TRBV6-2/TRBV6-3	TRBJ1-4	CASSDPRQGVGSELFF
TRBV20-1	TRBJ2-1	CSASTWLAGQVVQFF
TRBV6-5	TRBJ1-1	CASSYRDMNTEAFF
TRBV7-2	TRBJ2-1	CASSPIAGGPRNEQFF
TRBV9	TRBJ1-3	CASSVDGRASIYF
TRBV28	TRBJ2-7	CATRTSKREQYF
TRBV20-1	TRBJ2-5	CGSARGETQYF
TRBV19	TRBJ2-1	CASSGKVGYGSNEQFF
TRBV5-1	TRBJ1-5	CASSLSGGNQPQHF
TRBV12-5	TRBJ2-1	CASGSGQGSSYNEQFF
TRBV28	TRBJ1-4	CASHPWGGTEKLFF
TRBV7-2	TRBJ1-2	CASSPPPTGVGYGYTF
TRBV5-6	TRBJ1-2	CASSRIQGPYTF
TRBV7-8	TRBJ1-1	CASSRDRGTEAFF
TRBV24-1	TRBJ1-2	CAMSGRSNYGYTF
TRBV28	TRBJ2-3	CASSSLQGSRNTQYF
TRBV29-1	TRBJ1-1	CSASAQGRQGAFF
TRBV6-5	TRBJ2-1	CASQRQGTHNEQFF
TRBV5-1	TRBJ1-5	CASSLAGIGQPQHF
TRBV11-3	TRBJ2-1	CASSLDGFSGGAYNEQFF
TRBV29-1	TRBJ2-7	CSVEAGRLHEQYF
TRBV5-1	TRBJ2-5	CASSLGGQGRKETQYF
TRBV5-4	TRBJ2-7	CASAKYRGPTYEQYF
TRBV11-2	TRBJ2-2	CASTLGQGLSGELFF
TRBV28	TRBJ2-1	CASGSPGRASDEQFF
TRBV6-5	TRBJ2-6	CASRTGFSGANVLTF